A single TCR beta chain is shown here with its context. Its antigen is undetermined. V trimming: 6 bases; J trimming: 3 bases; junction bases outside the gene matches: 5. Germline loops: CDR1 DFQATT, CDR2 SNEGSKA (reference sequence). This CDR3 has 14 residues. This entry belongs to a study of identical twins. The study, taken as a whole, reports: The authors noted that invariant MAIT and iNKT cells could partly confound zero-insertion analyses.

TCRdb re-analysed the 5' RACE reads in MiXCR, keeping a single row per CDR3 protein. The table lists approximately 190,000 distinct CDR3 sequences, more than 15% of them singletons, with around two fifths in the top ten. This sample was shared with a second study, whose subject was T cells expressing NK-cell markers. From that paper: Sorted CD3+CD56+NKG2C+, CD3+CD56+NKG2C- and CD3+CD56-NKG2C+ T cells supplied TCR beta repertoires. There were seven HCMV-seropositive donors and one seronegative donor among the eight sequenced. Researchers report these clonotypes also headed the CD3+CD56-NKG2C+ fraction in a few donors.

This TCR was recovered from a woman between 18 and 29 years old in good health. This sequence joins TRBV20-1 and TRBJ2-1; 10 nucleotides align to TRBD2. The material sequenced was CD8+ T cells sorted from blood. The CDR3 region is CSAVTSGVYNEQFF. The DNA for the CDR3 is TGCAGTGCCGTCACTAGCGGGGTCTACAATGAGCAGTTCTTC.